A single sample is the source of the 30 T cell receptor beta chains below, sequenced in a study of blood T cell repertoires in COVID-19. Data came from immunoSEQ multiplex PCR; TCRdb stores just in-frame clones and leaves some out. The data hold 120,000 to 150,000 clones, with roughly 90% observed a single time. Sequencing used PBMCs or T cells enriched from blood (not recorded which). The source of these receptors is a woman in her thirties with acute COVID-19.

This rearrangement joins TRBV19 to TRBJ2-2; D remains unclear. V shed 7 bases and J shed 5 bases, with 11 bases lying between them. Germline V CDR1 and CDR2: LNHDA, SQIVND (reference sequence). The CDR3 covers 13 residues. CDR3 bases: TGTGCCAGTAACCTATGGAGTACCGGGGAGCTGTTTTTT. Amino acid sequence: CASNLWSTGELFF.

A single count supports this clone. Germline and junction disagree at one end, which may indicate a read error. The chain combines TRBV7-7 with TRBJ2-1; no clear D. The CDR3 is made up of 15 amino acids. The germline gives CDR1 SSHAT, CDR2 FNYEAQ (reference sequence). The CDR3 DNA reads as TGTGCTAGCAGCAAAACAGTGAGCTCCTACAATGAGCAGTTCTTC. It encodes CASSKTVSSYNEQFF.

The chain recombines TRBV9 with TRBJ2-1; weak D call: TRBD1 (8 bases). Trimming cost V 3 bases and J 8 bases, with 18 bases left between them. Per the germline V gene, CDR1 is SGDLS and CDR2 is YYNGEE. CDR3 length: 15 residues. CDR3 amino acids: CASSGRGREFDEQFF. For the CDR3, the DNA is TGTGCCAGCAGCGGCAGGGGGCGGGAGTTCGATGAGCAGTTCTTC.

CDR3 in amino acids: CASILAVSSYEQYF. The DNA of the CDR3 is TGTGCCAGCATCTTAGCGGTTAGCTCCTACGAGCAGTACTTC. The chain joins TRBV2 to TRBJ2-7; the D gene is possibly TRBD2 (6 bases). V lost 7 bases to trimming and J lost 0 bases, with 13 bases between them. This CDR3 contains 14 residues. From germline, CDR1 is SNHLY and CDR2 FYNNEI.

The J gene is TRBJ1-5, the V gene TRBV27; D call uncertain. Per the germline V gene, CDR1 is MNHEY and CDR2 is SMNVEV (reference sequence). CDR3 length: 17 residues. Trimming removed 0 bases at V and 0 bases at J, with 12 bases between. The CDR3 bases are TGTGCCAGCAGTTTATCCTCGCCCCACTATAGCAATCAGCCCCAGCATTTT. As protein: CASSLSSPHYSNQPQHF.

The chain employs TRBV7-9 and TRBJ1-3; D uncertain. The V gene lost 0 bases and the J gene lost 0 bases, with 6 bases spanning the gap. CDR3 length equals 15 residues. Germline-derived CDR1 and CDR2 are SEHNR and FQNEAQ (reference sequence). This CDR3 reads CASSLAPVSGNTIYF. Here the CDR3 DNA reads TGTGCCAGCAGCTTAGCGCCGGTCTCTGGAAACACCATATATTTT.

This sequence joins TRBV27 and TRBJ1-6; no reliable D call. Germline V CDR1 and CDR2: MNHEY, SMNVEV (reference sequence). Trimming left V 10 bases short and J 7 bases short, with 11 bases between. This CDR3 comprises 12 residues. CDR3 loop: CATAKANSPLHF. The CDR3 bases are TGTGCCACGGCAAAAGCGAATTCACCCCTCCACTTT.

The rearrangement uses TRBV11-2 and TRBJ2-2; tentative D call: TRBD2 (6 bases). The germline V gene has CDR1 SGHAT and CDR2 FQNNGV. The CDR3 covers 15 residues. The germline V and J ends were trimmed by 4 bases and 5 bases, with 14 bases remaining between them. CDR3 loop: CASSWGTGGTGELFF. DNA of the CDR3: TGTGCCAGCAGCTGGGGAACCGGAGGGACCGGGGAGCTGTTTTTT.

The chain has TRBV29-1 and TRBJ1-4, with D tentatively TRBD1 (6 bases). The V gene lost 8 bases and the J gene lost 7 bases, with 14 bases spanning the gap. The CDR3 extends over 12 amino acids. Germline lookup yields CDR1 SQVTM and CDR2 ANQGSEA. CDR3 region: CSTGSDSEKLFF. Here the CDR3 DNA reads TGCAGCACGGGGTCGGACAGTGAAAAACTGTTTTTT.

The chain combines TRBV29-1 with TRBJ2-5, with 7 bases matching TRBD1. CDR1 and CDR2 (germline): SQVTM, ANQGSEA. The CDR3 consists of 11 residues. V shed 5 bases, J shed 4 bases, and the junction held 1 base outside the gene matches. CDR3 sequence: CSVNRGETQYF. CDR3 coding DNA: TGCAGCGTTAACAGGGGAGAGACCCAGTACTTC.

As DNA, the CDR3 is TGTGCCAGTAGTATTCAGGGGGCGCTAAGCTATGGCTACACCTTC. Encoded protein: CASSIQGALSYGYTF. The chain uses TRBV19 and TRBJ1-2; 8 positions agree with TRBD1. Per germline, CDR1 LNHDA and CDR2 SQIVND (reference sequence). This CDR3 comprises 15 residues. V was clipped by 3 bases and J by 4 bases; unmatched bases: 7.

The V and J genes are TRBV5-4 and TRBJ1-4; 8 bases map to TRBD1. CDR3 size: 14 residues. Germline V gene data show CDR1 as SGHNT and CDR2 as YYREEE (reference sequence). J gave up 8 bases and V 4 bases, and 7 bases lay outside the gene matches. CDR3 in DNA: TGTGCCAGCAGCCCACAGGGGGTCGGAGAAAAACTGTTTTTT. It translates to CASSPQGVGEKLFF. The variable domain in full, with the rest retrieved from reference TRBV5-4 and TRBJ1-4, is ETGVTQSPTHLIKTRGQQVTLRCSSQSGHNTVSWYQQALGQGPQFIFQYYREEENGRGNFPPRFSGLQFPNYSSELNVNALELDDSALYLCASSPQGVGEKLFFGSGTQLSVL.

This clone was counted only a few times. The same CDR3 can be traced to other DNA sequences in this sample. J is TRBJ2-7 and V is TRBV28, with 8 bases aligning to TRBD1. Germline CDR1 reads MDHEN; CDR2 reads SYDVKM. This CDR3 has 15 amino acids. V dropped 4 bases and J dropped 1; count of bases not matched to a gene: 6. The chain's CDR3 is CASSSGQGGSYEQYF. The CDR3 DNA is TGTGCCAGCAGTTCCGGACAGGGCGGTTCCTACGAGCAGTACTTC.

This chain connects TRBV18 to TRBJ2-5; the D gene is possibly TRBD2 (5 bases). The CDR3 spans 14 residues. Deletions cut 4 bases from V and 1 base from J, with 10 bases between. Germline V gene data show CDR1 as KGHSH and CDR2 as LQKENI. The CDR3, as DNA: TGTGCCAGCTCACTCCGGCGGGTCCAAGAGACCCAGTACTTC. Protein sequence: CASSLRRVQETQYF.

This clone was counted between two and nine times. The J gene is TRBJ2-2, the V gene TRBV6-5; 13 nucleotides match TRBD2. V lost 6 bases, J lost 3 bases, and 1 base stayed unmatched. The CDR3 covers 15 residues. The germline CDR1 and CDR2 sequences are MNHEY and SVGAGI. The CDR3, as DNA: TGTGCCAGCAGCGGACTAGCGGGAGACACCGGGGAGCTGTTTTTT. It is translated as CASSGLAGDTGELFF.

The chain recombines TRBV27 with TRBJ2-3, with 14 bases matching TRBD2. This CDR3 is 19 amino acids long. V was pared by 0 bases and J by 6 bases, with 11 bases of the junction left unmatched. Germline V gene sequence: CDR1 MNHEY, CDR2 SMNVEV (reference sequence). CDR3 region: CASSLSALPGTSGSDTQYF. The CDR3 DNA sequence: TGTGCCAGCAGTTTATCGGCTCTTCCCGGGACTAGCGGGAGTGATACGCAGTATTTT.

This clone was observed a few times. The rearrangement uses TRBV5-1 and TRBJ1-4, with a weak D call TRBD1 (5 bases). V lost 3 bases and J 6 bases, leaving 12 bases between the germline ends. The CDR3 has 14 residues. The V gene's germline CDR1 is SGHRS and CDR2 YFSETQ. The CDR3 reads CASSSGGADEKLFF. The CDR3 region has the DNA TGCGCCAGCAGCTCGGGCGGGGCGGATGAAAAACTGTTTTTT.

The genes are TRBV7-2 and TRBJ1-1, with unresolved D. Germline CDR1 reads SGHTA; CDR2 reads FQGNSA. The CDR3 covers 12 residues. Trimming took off 6 bases at V and 1 base at J, with 6 bases between the two ends. CDR3 coding DNA: TGTGCCAGCAGACAAAGGAACACTGAAGCTTTCTTT. Protein: CASRQRNTEAFF.

V gene TRBV19 combines with J gene TRBJ1-3, with 7 bases lining up with TRBD1. Losses at the gene ends were 10 bases for V and 4 bases for J; bases not matched to a gene: 7. The CDR3 is made up of 13 amino acids. Germline loops: CDR1 LNHDA, CDR2 SQIVND (reference sequence). CDR3 loop: CATSDREGNTIYF. The DNA for the CDR3 is TGTGCCACAAGTGACAGGGAAGGAAACACCATATATTTT.

The chain has TRBV11-2 and TRBJ2-3; 10 nucleotides align to TRBD2. The germline V gene has CDR1 SGHAT and CDR2 FQNNGV. CDR3 length equals 18 residues. Trimming removed 0 bases from V and 4 bases from J; junction bases left unmatched: 10. This CDR3 is CASSLEPSSGSWPDTQYF. As DNA, the CDR3 is TGTGCCAGCAGCTTAGAGCCCTCTAGCGGGAGTTGGCCAGATACGCAGTATTTT.

This sequence joins TRBV7-9 and TRBJ2-1, with 11 bases lining up with TRBD2. The germline V gene has CDR1 SEHNR and CDR2 FQNEAQ (reference sequence). After removal of 5 bases from V and 6 bases from J, the junction contained 18 bases not matched to a gene. The length of the CDR3 is 19 residues. In DNA form, the CDR3 reads TGTGCCAGCAGCCCAGTGACTAGCGGGACCCCATATTTCGGCAATGAGCAGTTCTTC. As protein: CASSPVTSGTPYFGNEQFF.

The chain is built from TRBV6-5 and TRBJ2-7, with D perhaps matching TRBD2 (6 bases). Trimming took 6 bases from V and 0 from J, leaving 12 bases between them. The CDR3 is 14 amino acids. CDR1 is MNHEY and CDR2 is SVGAGI in the germline V gene. CDR3 region: CASSQAGSSYEQYF. The CDR3 coding sequence is TGTGCCAGCAGCCAGGCGGGGTCCTCCTACGAGCAGTACTTC.

The table lists this clone with a count of one. V gene TRBV28 combines with J gene TRBJ1-2, with D possibly matching TRBD1 (6 bases). The germline V gene encodes CDR1 MDHEN and CDR2 SYDVKM. V lost 8 bases and J 4 bases, leaving 14 bases between the germline ends. This CDR3 spans 13 amino acids. CDR3 nucleotide sequence: TGTGCCAGCCACAGGGTCCGGGGCTATGGCTACACCTTC. Its protein product is CASHRVRGYGYTF.

CDR3 nucleotide sequence: TGTGCCAGCAGGGACCAGGGTTCTGGGGCCAACGTCCTGACTTTC. This gives the protein CASRDQGSGANVLTF. The chain recombines TRBV6-5 with TRBJ2-6, with a tentative D call TRBD1 (5 bases). The germline V gene has CDR1 MNHEY and CDR2 SVGAGI. Trimming pared 6 bases from V and 1 base from J, leaving 10 bases between. The CDR3 runs 15 residues.

The V and J genes are TRBV2 and TRBJ1-2; 12 bases fit TRBD1. The CDR3 is 15 residues long. V was clipped by 8 bases and J by 7 bases; unmatched bases: 11. CDR1 is SNHLY, CDR2 FYNNEI, per germline. The CDR3 bases are TGTGCCAGCCGAGGGTGGGGACAGGGGGCGTCTGGCTACACCTTC. Protein sequence: CASRGWGQGASGYTF.

The V and J genes are TRBV29-1 and TRBJ2-7; TRBD1 aligns across 9 bases. Germline V gene sequence: CDR1 SQVTM, CDR2 ANQGSEA. CDR3 length: 15 amino acids. V gave up 5 bases and J gave up 6 bases; unmatched junction bases: 14. CDR3 amino acids: CSVKAKGTGFLEQYF. The CDR3 DNA is TGCAGCGTTAAGGCTAAGGGGACAGGGTTTCTCGAGCAGTACTTC.

The table lists this clone with a count of one. This chain uses TRBV6-4 with TRBJ2-2, with D tentatively TRBD2 (6 bases). Germline V gene lookup returns CDR1 MRHNA and CDR2 SNTAGT. CDR3 length: 14 residues. Trimming took 6 bases from V and 1 from J, leaving 9 bases between them. DNA of the CDR3: TGTGCCAGCAGGGGGGACTGGAACACCGGGGAGCTGTTTTTT. This gives the protein CASRGDWNTGELFF.

V usage is TRBV27 and J usage is TRBJ2-7, with 11 bases matching TRBD1. V was pared by 8 bases and J by 3 bases, with 6 bases of the junction left unmatched. This CDR3 has 14 amino acids. Germline CDR1 reads MNHEY; CDR2 reads SMNVEV (reference sequence). The CDR3: CASSPGQGGYEQYF. In DNA, the CDR3 is TGTGCCAGCTCGCCGGGACAGGGGGGCTACGAGCAGTACTTC.

This sequence joins TRBV6-2 or TRBV6-3 and TRBJ1-2, with 7 nucleotides matching TRBD1. The V and J ends lost 2 bases and 4 bases, in that order; junction bases with no gene match: 4. CDR3 length: 14 amino acids. From germline, CDR1 is MNHEY and CDR2 SVGEGT. The CDR3 bases are TGTGCCAGCAGTTACCCAGGGGGGCTCTATGGCTACACCTTC. Its translation: CASSYPGGLYGYTF.

V usage is TRBV28 and J usage is TRBJ2-6; D may be TRBD1 (8 bases). CDR1 MDHEN and CDR2 SYDVKM come from the germline V gene. The CDR3 has 16 amino acids. V lost 4 bases to trimming and J lost 3 bases, with 13 bases between them. Here the CDR3 reads CASSSDREGGANVLTF. CDR3 bases: TGTGCCAGCAGTTCGGACAGGGAGGGTGGGGCCAACGTCCTGACTTTC.